What follows are 25 T cell receptor beta chains derived from one specimen sequenced in a study of cytomegalovirus exposure and HLA in healthy donors. Sequencing was performed with immunoSEQ multiplex PCR; in TCRdb, only in-frame clones are kept and a portion is missing. Here the sample spans some 150,000 clones, 85% to 90% being singletons. The source material was PBMCs. The receptors were sampled from a woman in her twenties or thirties in good health and CMV-seropositive.

V and J are TRBV5-1 and TRBJ1-5, with unresolved D. CDR1 and CDR2 (germline): SGHRS, YFSETQ. This CDR3 contains 18 residues. Trimming took 1 base from V and 1 from J, leaving 18 bases between them. Here the CDR3 reads CASSLSGVSGLSNQPQHF. In DNA form, the CDR3 reads TGCGCCAGCAGCTTGTCCGGGGTATCGGGTTTAAGCAATCAGCCCCAGCATTTT.

The chain recombines TRBV19 with TRBJ2-5, with no clear D. The length of the CDR3 is 11 residues. Trimming removed 4 bases at V and 5 bases at J, with 5 bases between. In germline, CDR1 is LNHDA, CDR2 SQIVND (reference sequence). The CDR3 DNA is TGTGCCAGTAGTACGAGGGAGACCCAGTACTTC. The encoded protein is CASSTRETQYF.

V gene TRBV19 combines with J gene TRBJ1-4; D is perhaps TRBD1 (6 bases). CDR1 LNHDA and CDR2 SQIVND come from the germline V gene (reference sequence). This CDR3 has 13 residues. Trimming removed 8 bases at V and 10 bases at J, with 17 bases between. Here the CDR3 DNA reads TGTGCCAGTCTAGGGGGGGGACTCGGAAAACTGTTTTTT. Translating it yields CASLGGGLGKLFF.

V is TRBV7-6 and J is TRBJ2-6; 7 bases align to TRBD1. Germline V CDR1 and CDR2: SGHVS, FNYEAQ. The V segment lost 5 bases and the J segment 0 bases; nucleotides outside the gene matches: 7. CDR3 length: 17 residues. CDR3 region: CASSTGQADSGANVLTF. CDR3 DNA sequence: TGTGCCAGCAGCACAGGACAGGCTGACTCTGGGGCCAACGTCCTGACTTTC.

This clone was seen only once. J is TRBJ2-7 and V is TRBV4-1; the D is unclear. Trimming took off 0 bases at V and 2 bases at J, with 8 bases between the two ends. In germline, CDR1 is MGHRA, CDR2 YSYEKL. The CDR3 is 14 residues long. The CDR3 nucleotides read TGCGCCAGCAGCCAAGATTCAGTCACCTACGAGCAGTACTTC. Translating it yields CASSQDSVTYEQYF.

The chain carries TRBV5-1 and TRBJ2-3, with TRBD2 matching 9 bases. Germline CDR1 is SGHRS and CDR2 is YFSETQ. This CDR3 comprises 16 residues. V shed 1 base, J shed 3 bases, and the junction held 6 bases outside the gene matches. The CDR3 reads CASSLTGLARTDTQYF. CDR3 coding DNA: TGCGCCAGCAGCTTGACGGGACTAGCTCGTACAGATACGCAGTATTTT.

The V and J genes are TRBV6-5 and TRBJ2-7, with D perhaps TRBD1 (6 bases). Germline V lookup: CDR1 MNHEY, CDR2 SVGAGI. Between the trimmed V and J ends, which lost 5 bases and 2 bases, there was a span of 10 bases. CDR3 length: 13 residues. The CDR3 loop is CASSRQATYEQYF. The CDR3 DNA reads as TGTGCCAGCAGTCGACAGGCAACCTACGAGCAGTACTTC.

This chain joins TRBV29-1 and TRBJ2-7; D is unclear. V was cut by 6 bases and J by 2 bases, with 14 bases left in between. Germline lookup yields CDR1 SQVTM and CDR2 ANQGSEA. The CDR3 has 13 residues. The CDR3 nucleotides are TGCAGCGTGGGCACCCGAGAAGCCTACGAGCAGTACTTC. Protein product: CSVGTREAYEQYF.

The chain links TRBV5-1 to TRBJ2-1, with a possible D match to TRBD2 (5 bases). CDR3 length: 14 amino acids. V dropped 6 bases and J dropped 4 bases, with 14 bases sitting between them. Germline CDR1 SGHRS, CDR2 YFSETQ. This chain's CDR3 is CASTPGTAYNEQFF. DNA for the CDR3: TGCGCCAGCACCCCGGGAACCGCATACAATGAGCAGTTCTTC.

In its sample, this clone was seen once. The chain joins TRBV28 to TRBJ1-2; D gene uncertain. V was pared by 11 bases and J by 1 base, with 11 bases between. This CDR3 has 12 amino acids. Germline V gives CDR1 MDHEN, CDR2 SYDVKM. The CDR3 DNA follows: TGTGCCTGCGAGAGGGTTAACTATGGCTACACCTTC. This codes for CACERVNYGYTF.

J is TRBJ2-5 and V is TRBV10-2; 9 bases match TRBD2. J lost 5 bases, V lost 0 bases, and 10 bases had no gene match. The V gene's germline CDR1 is WSHSY and CDR2 SAAADI. CDR3 size: 17 residues. CDR3 loop: CASSESLRAGGQETQYF. DNA of the CDR3: TGCGCCAGCAGTGAGTCGCTCCGCGCGGGGGGGCAGGAGACCCAGTACTTC.

The chain has TRBV4-2 and TRBJ2-3, with D perhaps TRBD2 (6 bases). The CDR3 covers 15 residues. Trimming removed 3 bases from V and 5 bases from J, with 15 bases in between. Germline CDR1 is LGHNA and CDR2 is YNFKEQ. The CDR3 DNA reads TGTGCCAGCAGCCAGGAGGGACCGAGGGTAGATACGCAGTATTTT. It specifies CASSQEGPRVDTQYF.

The V and J genes are TRBV10-2 and TRBJ1-2; D is unclear. The CDR3 has 13 residues. V dropped 2 bases and J dropped 3 bases, with 7 bases sitting between them. The V gene's germline CDR1 is WSHSY and CDR2 SAAADI. In nucleotides, the CDR3 is TGCGCCAGCAGTGAGCCTTCGGACTATGGCTACACCTTC. This translates into CASSEPSDYGYTF.

V is TRBV7-2 and J is TRBJ2-5, with D maybe TRBD2 (5 bases). V lost 2 bases, J lost 3 bases, and 7 bases lay in between. This CDR3 contains 13 residues. Germline V gives CDR1 SGHTA, CDR2 FQGNSA. The CDR3 DNA follows: TGTGCCAGCAGCTTAACTAGAGAAGAGACCCAGTACTTC. As protein: CASSLTREETQYF.

The genes are TRBV5-1 and TRBJ2-1, with 12 positions matching TRBD2. The V gene's germline CDR1 is SGHRS and CDR2 YFSETQ. The CDR3 runs to 16 residues. The V gene end was trimmed by 4 bases and the J gene end by 5 bases; junction bases not matched to a gene: 7. The CDR3 nucleotides are TGCGCCAGCAGCCTTTCCGGACTAGCGGGAAACAATGAGCAGTTCTTC. It yields the protein CASSLSGLAGNNEQFF.

The chain employs TRBV28 and TRBJ1-5, with D perhaps matching TRBD1 (5 bases). Germline V CDR1 and CDR2: MDHEN, SYDVKM. The CDR3 has 15 residues. Trimming left V 8 bases short and J 2 bases short, with 16 bases between. The CDR3 loop is CASRSSGGGNQPQHF. The CDR3 nucleotides are TGTGCCAGCCGATCTTCGGGGGGAGGCAATCAGCCCCAGCATTTT.

In this sample, this clone turned up once. CDR3 loop: CASSQRTGVLETQYF. For the CDR3, the DNA is TGCGCCAGCAGCCAGAGGACAGGTGTGTTGGAGACCCAGTACTTC. The genes are TRBV4-1 and TRBJ2-5, with TRBD1 identical over 7 bases. J gave up 5 bases and V 3 bases, and 9 bases lay outside the gene matches. Germline CDR1 reads MGHRA; CDR2 reads YSYEKL. The CDR3 spans 15 residues.

The gene calls are TRBV9 and TRBJ2-3; 9 nucleotides match TRBD1. The CDR3 has 14 amino acids. V lost 4 bases, J lost 4 bases, and 4 bases stayed unmatched. CDR1 and CDR2 (germline): SGDLS, YYNGEE. CDR3 protein: CASSPGQGSDTQYF. CDR3 DNA sequence: TGTGCCAGCAGCCCGGGACAGGGATCAGATACGCAGTATTTT.

V usage is TRBV5-1 and J usage is TRBJ2-1; TRBD2 agrees at 7 bases. This CDR3 has 17 residues. CDR1 is SGHRS, CDR2 YFSETQ, per germline. The V and J ends lost 5 bases and 3 bases, in that order; junction bases with no gene match: 14. The CDR3 nucleotides read TGCGCCAGCAGGCCGGCAAGTACCGGGGGGAACTACAATGAGCAGTTCTTC. This codes for CASRPASTGGNYNEQFF.

This clone came up a few times. The genes are TRBV28 and TRBJ1-5; D might be TRBD1 (5 bases). From germline, CDR1 is MDHEN and CDR2 SYDVKM. The CDR3 has 15 amino acids. The germline V and J ends were trimmed by 2 bases and 2 bases, with 10 bases remaining between them. CDR3: CASSLRGSGNQPQHF. The CDR3 nucleotides are TGTGCCAGCAGTTTAAGGGGAAGCGGCAATCAGCCCCAGCATTTT. The full variable domain, with the rest looked up from reference TRBV28 and TRBJ1-5, is DVKVTQSSRYLVKRTGEKVFLECVQDMDHENMFWYRQDPGLGLRLIYFSYDVKMKEKGDIPEGYSVSREKKERFSLILESASTNQTSMYLCASSLRGSGNQPQHFGDGTRLSIL.

The genes are TRBV28 and TRBJ2-7, with D possibly matching TRBD1 (6 bases). The V gene lost 5 bases and the J gene lost 2 bases, with 19 bases spanning the gap. This CDR3 is 16 amino acids long. The germline CDR1 and CDR2 sequences are MDHEN and SYDVKM. This CDR3 reads CASSDFTGTIAYEQYF. The CDR3 nucleotides read TGTGCCAGCAGTGACTTCACCGGGACAATAGCCTACGAGCAGTACTTC.

V is TRBV28 and J is TRBJ2-7, with TRBD2 as a possible D gene (5 bases). Looked up from germline, CDR1 is MDHEN and CDR2 is SYDVKM. V was trimmed by 7 bases and J by 7 bases, leaving 20 bases between them. The CDR3 extends over 14 amino acids. CDR3 amino acids: CASTPSGEIGEQYF. The CDR3 DNA follows: TGTGCCAGCACCCCGAGTGGGGAGATCGGGGAGCAGTACTTC.

The chain combines TRBV6-1 with TRBJ1-1, with D perhaps matching TRBD1 (5 bases). Trimming cost V 4 bases and J 2 bases, with 11 bases left between them. Per the germline V gene, CDR1 is MNHNS and CDR2 is SASEGT. The CDR3 is made up of 14 amino acids. The CDR3 protein is CASSVQDRNTEAFF. Here the CDR3 DNA reads TGTGCCAGCAGTGTCCAAGACAGAAACACTGAAGCTTTCTTT.

J is TRBJ2-1 and V is TRBV9; tentative D call: TRBD2 (6 bases). The CDR3 totals 14 residues. V shed 3 bases and J shed 0 bases, with 7 bases lying between them. Germline CDR1 is SGDLS and CDR2 is YYNGEE. CDR3 residues: CASSGLGSYNEQFF. The CDR3 DNA is TGTGCCAGCAGCGGACTAGGCTCCTACAATGAGCAGTTCTTC.

The rearrangement uses TRBV7-9 and TRBJ2-2; D perhaps matches TRBD2 (6 bases). Per the germline V gene, CDR1 is SEHNR and CDR2 is FQNEAQ (reference sequence). The V end was cut by 6 bases, the J end by 9 bases, with 11 bases between. The CDR3 extends over 12 amino acids. The CDR3 sequence: CASRSLARELFF. The CDR3, as DNA: TGTGCCAGCAGATCTCTAGCGCGGGAGCTGTTTTTT.